This TCR beta chain was identified during a study of shared clonotypes between healthy human individuals. Study context: Donors had three CD4 naive, three CD4 memory, two CD8 naive and one CD8 memory plate apiece.

Each PCR replicate from the sorted subsets contained 200 to 250 ng DNA, which is tens of thousands of T cell genomes. TCRdb keeps only in-frame clones here, not all; method: immunoSEQ multiplex PCR. Of some 2.4 million clones listed, approximately 93% are singletons. Trimming removed 8 bases at V and 2 bases at J, with 10 bases between. The CDR3 is made up of 13 amino acids. Per germline, CDR1 WNHNN and CDR2 SYGVQD (reference sequence). For this clone: The same CDR3 can be traced to other DNA sequences in this sample.

The sequencing sample was made of naive CD4+ T cells from PBMCs. Subset noted: CD45RA+ positively selected. The chain combines TRBV10-1 with TRBJ2-1; TRBD1 or TRBD2 may be the D gene (5 bases each). The clonotype comes from a young man in good health. Some clones in this sample may be carry-over from other donors' samples. The CDR3 reads CASSGGTYNEQFF. CDR3 bases: TGCGCCAGCTCTGGGGGTACCTACAATGAGCAGTTCTTC.